This T cell receptor (beta chain) was recovered during a study of TIL therapy for anti-PD-1-resistant metastatic lung cancer. Overall study findings and caveats: This highly selected cohort may not generalize to typical lung cancer patients. TIL clonotype persistence in blood showed no apparent association with response.

This CDR3 is 13 amino acids long. Germline V gene sequence: CDR1 SEHNR, CDR2 FQNEAQ (reference sequence). The libraries were made with immunoSEQ v3. Profiled with immunoSEQ multiplex PCR; TCRdb holds only in-frame clones, not every one. The profile covers tens of thousands of clones, with approximately 86% appearing a single time and approximately 5% taken by the ten largest. Specified time point: pre-treatment sample, taken before nivolumab and TIL therapy. This clone occurred a few times. Its antigen is unknown. A junction end diverges from the germline sequence, so it may reflect a read error. The sequence was collected from a person aged 25 to 80 with non-small cell lung cancer. The material was blood, obtained at baseline. This chain links TRBV7-9 with TRBJ1-5; the D is unclear. The CDR3 loop reads CASTPGGNQPQHF. As DNA, the CDR3 is TGTGCAAGCACCCCGGGCGGCAATCAGCCCCAGCATTTT.